This T cell receptor beta chain was found in a study of graft-versus-host responses after intestinal transplantation. Overall study: Recipients uniformly received anti-thymocyte globulin induction, followed by tacrolimus and steroids for roughly three years. The study, taken as a whole, reports: Researchers found GvH clones in recipient marrow, and some showed up first in ileum or blood.

The CDR3 contains 15 residues. The germline V gene encodes CDR1 MNHNS and CDR2 SASEGT. The V gene end was trimmed by 4 bases and the J gene end by 1 base; junction bases not matched to a gene: 5. Concerning this clone: Its antigen is not known.

Measured with immunoSEQ multiplex PCR; TCRdb has only the in-frame clones, and not every one. Of 140,000 or so clones in the sample, 92% are singletons; the top ten hold roughly 0.19%. The gene calls are TRBV6-1 and TRBJ2-3, with 7 nucleotides matching TRBD2. This clonotype originated in a human donor who received an intestinal transplant. The sample in question was unstimulated CD4+ T cells sorted from spleen or lymph node cells, obtained before intestinal transplant. The CDR3 is CASSGSGYRTDTQYF. The CDR3 region has the DNA TGTGCCAGCAGTGGTAGCGGGTATCGCACAGATACGCAGTATTTT.